A selection of T cell receptor beta chains follows, all from one sample in a study of OX40 agonist ivuxolimab in advanced cancers. Method: immunoSEQ multiplex PCR; TCRdb's copy keeps in-frame clones and lacks some. The sample has around 60,000 clones, 79% seen once; the top ten hold roughly 11%. Sample: CD4+ or CD8+ T cells sorted from blood, taken in a trial of the OX40 agonist ivuxolimab. All receptors derive from an adult with an advanced solid tumor such as melanoma, head and neck, liver or kidney cancer. Both conserved end residues are part of each CDR3. The D gene is left open where the match is weak. Rows may omit the clone size; those that give it use once, few, many or a size class.

clone_size d_call j_call v_call cdr3_aa cdr3_nt
once TRBD2 TRBJ2-6 TRBV4-2 CASSLGGSGANVLTF TGTGCCAGCAGCTTGGGAGGGTCTGGGGCCAACGTCCTGACTTTC
- TRBD1 TRBJ2-2 TRBV10-3 CAIGGQSTGELFF TGTGCCATCGGGGGACAGTCTACCGGGGAGCTGTTTTTT
- - TRBJ1-5 TRBV21-1 CASSKDETQDRAFHSNQPQHF TGTGCCAGCAGCAAAGATGAAACCCAGGACAGGGCCTTCCATAGCAATCAGCCCCAGCATTTT
- - TRBJ1-1 TRBV9 CASSPAPIQAELSFF TGTGCCAGCAGCCCTGCCCCAATACAGGCAGAATTGTCTTTCTTT
- - TRBJ2-5 TRBV6-1 CASSPYWRGGETQYF TGTGCCAGCAGCCCATACTGGAGGGGTGGCGAGACCCAGTACTTC
- - TRBJ2-2 TRBV28 CASSSGTNTGELFF TGTGCCAGCAGTTCCGGAACAAACACCGGGGAGCTGTTTTTT
- - TRBJ1-2 TRBV19 CASRIWDLGGYTF TGTGCCAGTAGGATATGGGACCTGGGGGGCTACACCTTC
- - TRBJ2-1 TRBV10-1 CASSEFGPNEQFF TGCGCCAGCAGTGAATTTGGGCCCAATGAGCAGTTCTTC
- - TRBJ2-5 TRBV10-3 CAISPGELETQYF TGTGCCATCAGTCCAGGGGAATTGGAGACCCAGTACTTC
- - TRBJ1-5 TRBV9 CASSVGGRQPQHF TGTGCCAGCAGCGTAGGGGGTCGGCAGCCCCAGCATTTT
once - TRBJ1-1 TRBV9 CASSVGNANTEAFF TGTGCCAGCAGCGTGGGGAATGCTAACACTGAAGCTTTCTTT
- TRBD2 TRBJ2-2 TRBV29-1 CSVGGLAGGPNTGELFF TGCAGCGTTGGAGGACTAGCGGGAGGCCCGAACACCGGGGAGCTGTTTTTT
- TRBD2 TRBJ2-7 TRBV4-2 CASSLQRGGIYEQYF TGTGCCAGCAGCCTCCAGCGGGGGGGGATCTACGAGCAGTACTTC
once - TRBJ2-6 TRBV7-6 CASSLAQGLLHSGANVLTF TGTGCCAGCAGCTTAGCGCAGGGACTCCTACACTCTGGGGCCAACGTCCTGACTTTC
- - TRBJ1-2 TRBV5-6 CASSPPTSYGYTF TGTGCCAGCAGCCCGCCGACAAGCTATGGCTACACCTTC
- - TRBJ2-1 TRBV27 CASTPGDEQFF TGTGCCAGCACCCCGGGCGATGAGCAGTTCTTC
few - TRBJ2-5 TRBV19 CASSIGGTGFGETQYF TGTGCCAGTAGTATAGGGGGAACAGGGTTTGGAGAGACCCAGTACTTC
- TRBD2 TRBJ2-1 TRBV11-2 CASSPGLAQQFF TGTGCCAGCAGCCCCGGACTAGCGCAGCAGTTCTTC
- TRBD2 TRBJ2-2 TRBV7-9 CASSFPGLAATYTGELFF TGTGCCAGCAGCTTTCCGGGACTAGCGGCTACCTACACCGGGGAGCTGTTTTTT
- - TRBJ2-7 TRBV4-3 CASSQTGRYEQYF TGCGCCAGCAGCCAAACAGGAAGATACGAGCAGTACTTC
few - TRBJ2-2 TRBV5-4 CASSFTGVGELFF TGTGCCAGCAGCTTTACGGGAGTCGGGGAGCTGTTTTTT
- - TRBJ1-1 TRBV4-3 CASSQDGAGRGEAFF TGCGCCAGCAGCCAAGATGGGGCAGGGAGGGGTGAAGCTTTCTTT
- - TRBJ2-1 TRBV4-3 CASSQDRDGQSSYNEQFF TGCGCCAGCAGCCAAGATCGGGACGGGCAGAGCTCCTACAATGAGCAGTTCTTC
- - TRBJ1-1 TRBV18 CASSLLDRNTEAFF TGTGCCAGCTCTCTCTTGGACAGGAACACTGAAGCTTTCTTT
few TRBD2 TRBJ2-1 TRBV13 CASRTSGTYNEQFF TGTGCCAGCAGAACTAGCGGCACCTACAATGAGCAGTTCTTC
- - TRBJ2-7 TRBV28 CASSPVGGITYEQYF TGTGCCAGCAGTCCTGTTGGGGGGATCACCTACGAGCAGTACTTC